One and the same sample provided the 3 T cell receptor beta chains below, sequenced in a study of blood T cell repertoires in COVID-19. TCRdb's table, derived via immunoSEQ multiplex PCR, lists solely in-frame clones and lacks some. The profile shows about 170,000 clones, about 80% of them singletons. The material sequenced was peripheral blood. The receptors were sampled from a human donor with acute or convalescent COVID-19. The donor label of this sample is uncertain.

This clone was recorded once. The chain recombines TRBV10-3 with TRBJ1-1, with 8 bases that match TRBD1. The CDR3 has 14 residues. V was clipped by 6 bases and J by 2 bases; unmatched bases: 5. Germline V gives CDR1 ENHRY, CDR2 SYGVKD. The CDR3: CAISIGQGNTEAFF. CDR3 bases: TGTGCCATCAGCATTGGACAGGGAAACACTGAAGCTTTCTTT.

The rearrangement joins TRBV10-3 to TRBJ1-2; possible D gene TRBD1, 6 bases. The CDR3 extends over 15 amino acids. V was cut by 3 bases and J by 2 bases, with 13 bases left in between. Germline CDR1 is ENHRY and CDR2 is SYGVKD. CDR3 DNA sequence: TGTGCCATCAGTGACCCCCTAGGACAGAACTATGGCTACACCTTC. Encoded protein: CAISDPLGQNYGYTF.

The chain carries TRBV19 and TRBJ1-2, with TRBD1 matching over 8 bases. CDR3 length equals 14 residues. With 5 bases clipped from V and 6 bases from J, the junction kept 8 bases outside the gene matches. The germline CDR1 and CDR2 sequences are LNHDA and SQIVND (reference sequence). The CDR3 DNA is TGTGCCAGTAGTGTACAGGGGGGAGTCAATGGCTACACCTTC. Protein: CASSVQGGVNGYTF. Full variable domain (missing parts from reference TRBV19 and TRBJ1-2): DGGITQSPKYLFRKEGQNVTLSCEQNLNHDAMYWYRQDPGQGLRLIYYSQIVNDFQKGDIAEGYSVSREKKESFPLTVTSAQKNPTAFYLCASSVQGGVNGYTFGSGTRLTVV.